One and the same sample provided the 5 T cell receptor beta chains below, sequenced in a study of T cells in Graves' hyperthyroidism and ophthalmopathy. Amplification yielded TCR beta CDR3 regions, with RNA transcripts as the source. With the HTBI primer set, the TCR CDR3 went through a first round of RT-PCR. Using its own MiXCR run on the multiplex PCR reads, TCRdb lists one record per CDR3 protein. The profile covers about 110,000 distinct CDR3 sequences, with roughly 15% appearing a single time and around two fifths taken by the ten largest. Sequencing used blood. All receptors derive from a woman in her forties or fifties with Graves' hyperthyroidism.

In this sample, this clonotype turned up many times. The chain is built from TRBV27 and TRBJ2-2, with TRBD1 identical over 7 bases. This CDR3 is built from 14 residues. V was clipped by 6 bases and J by 5 bases; unmatched bases: 6. The germline CDR1 and CDR2 sequences are MNHEY and SMNVEV (reference sequence). Here the CDR3 DNA reads TGTGCCAGCAGGGGAACAGGGGAGACCGGGGAGCTGTTTTTT. Its protein product is CASRGTGETGELFF.

This clonotype was counted ten times or more. J is TRBJ2-7 and V is TRBV20-1; possibly TRBD1 for D (8 bases). Germline V gives CDR1 DFQATT, CDR2 SNEGSKA (reference sequence). The CDR3 is 14 amino acids. Trimming took 0 bases from V and 4 from J, leaving 13 bases between them. The CDR3 protein is CSARDRGREYEQYV. CDR3 DNA: TGCAGTGCTAGAGACAGGGGGCGGGAGTACGAGCAGTACGTC.

In its sample, this clonotype was seen many times. The rearrangement uses TRBV20-1 and TRBJ2-1; no reliable D call. The V end was cut by 7 bases, the J end by 9 bases, with 4 bases between. CDR3 length equals 8 residues. Germline CDR1 and CDR2: DFQATT and SNEGSKA (reference sequence). CDR3 in DNA: TGCAGTGTAAGTGAGCAGTTCTTC. This gives the protein CSVSEQFF.

In its sample, this clonotype was seen many times. This rearrangement joins TRBV4-1 to TRBJ1-1, with D unresolved. Trimming cost V 4 bases and J 2 bases, with 5 bases left between them. Germline V gene data show CDR1 as MGHRA and CDR2 as YSYEKL. CDR3 size: 12 residues. CDR3 region: CASSPSNTEAFF. CDR3 sequence (DNA): TGCGCCAGCAGCCCCTCAAACACTGAAGCTTTCTTT.

This clonotype was detected many times. The rearrangement uses TRBV6-1 and TRBJ2-7, with a possible D match to TRBD2 (7 bases). V was pared by 6 bases and J by 2 bases, with 17 bases between. The germline V gene encodes CDR1 MNHNS and CDR2 SASEGT. This CDR3 comprises 15 residues. CDR3 loop: CASRPWGGRTYEQYV. The CDR3, as DNA: TGTGCCAGCAGGCCTTGGGGGGGGCGGACCTACGAGCAGTACGTC.